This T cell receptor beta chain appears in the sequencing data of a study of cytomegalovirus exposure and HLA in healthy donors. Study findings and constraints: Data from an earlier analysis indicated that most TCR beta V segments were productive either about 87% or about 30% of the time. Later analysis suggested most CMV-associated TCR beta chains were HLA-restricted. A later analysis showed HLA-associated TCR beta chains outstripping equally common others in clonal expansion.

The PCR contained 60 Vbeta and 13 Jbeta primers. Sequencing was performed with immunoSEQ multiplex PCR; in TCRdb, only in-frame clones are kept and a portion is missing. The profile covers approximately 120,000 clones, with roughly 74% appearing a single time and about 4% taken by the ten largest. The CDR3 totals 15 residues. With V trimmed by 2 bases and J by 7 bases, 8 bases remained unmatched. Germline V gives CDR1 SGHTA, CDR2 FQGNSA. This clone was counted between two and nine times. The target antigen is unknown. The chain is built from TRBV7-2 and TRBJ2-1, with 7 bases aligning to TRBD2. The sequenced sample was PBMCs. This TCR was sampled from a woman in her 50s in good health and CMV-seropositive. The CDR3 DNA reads TGTGCCAGCAGCTTATTAGCGTGGGGGGGGAATGAGCAGTTCTTC. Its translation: CASSLLAWGGNEQFF.